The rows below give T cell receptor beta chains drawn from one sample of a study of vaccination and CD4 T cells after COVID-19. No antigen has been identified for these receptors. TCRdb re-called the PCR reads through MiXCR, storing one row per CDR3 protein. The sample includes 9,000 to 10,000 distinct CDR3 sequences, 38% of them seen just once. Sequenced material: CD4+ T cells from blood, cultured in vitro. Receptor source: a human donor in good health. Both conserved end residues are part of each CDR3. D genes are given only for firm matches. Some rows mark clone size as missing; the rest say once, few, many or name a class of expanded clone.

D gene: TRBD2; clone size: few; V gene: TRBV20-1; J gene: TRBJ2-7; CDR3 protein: CSARDLAVDEQYF; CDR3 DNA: TGCAGTGCTAGAGATCTAGCGGTGGACGAGCAGTACTTC
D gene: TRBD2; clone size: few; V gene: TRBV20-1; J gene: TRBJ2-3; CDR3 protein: CSARAASGRATQYF; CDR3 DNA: TGCAGTGCTAGAGCCGCTAGCGGGAGGGCTACGCAGTATTTT
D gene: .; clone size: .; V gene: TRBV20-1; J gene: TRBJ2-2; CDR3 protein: CSVVEPNTGELFF; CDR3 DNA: TGCAGTGTAGTTGAGCCGAACACCGGGGAGCTGTTTTTT
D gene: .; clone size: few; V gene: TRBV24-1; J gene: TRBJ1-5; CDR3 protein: CATSDRRYSNQPQHF; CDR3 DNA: TGTGCCACCAGTGATCGGCGTTATAGCAATCAGCCCCAGCATTTT
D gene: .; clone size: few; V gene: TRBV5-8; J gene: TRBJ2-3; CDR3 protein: CASSFRRGLEDTQYF; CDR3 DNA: TGTGCCAGCAGCTTTAGGAGGGGGCTTGAAGATACGCAGTATTTT
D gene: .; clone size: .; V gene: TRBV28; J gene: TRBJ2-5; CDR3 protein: CASTPGTEETQYF; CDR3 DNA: TGTGCCAGCACCCCCGGGACGGAAGAGACCCAGTACTTC
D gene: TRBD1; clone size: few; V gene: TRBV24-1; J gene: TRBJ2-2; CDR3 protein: CATSDLIPHPMTGSNTGELFF; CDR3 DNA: TGTGCCACCAGTGATTTAATCCCCCACCCGATGACAGGGTCGAACACCGGGGAGCTGTTTTTT
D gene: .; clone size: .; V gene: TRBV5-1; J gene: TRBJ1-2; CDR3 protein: CASSLDLAGGYGYTF; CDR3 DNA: TGCGCCAGCAGCTTGGATCTGGCCGGCGGCTATGGCTACACCTTC
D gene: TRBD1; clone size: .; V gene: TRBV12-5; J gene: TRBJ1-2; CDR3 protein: CASGLDRGLSGYTF; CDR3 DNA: TGTGCTAGTGGTTTGGACAGGGGGCTGTCTGGCTACACCTTC
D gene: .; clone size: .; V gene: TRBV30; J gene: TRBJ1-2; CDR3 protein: CAWSRVNGYTF; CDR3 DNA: TGTGCCTGGAGCAGGGTGAATGGCTACACCTTC
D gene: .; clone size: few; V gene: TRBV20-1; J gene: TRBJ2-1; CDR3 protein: CSARDLLRYNEQFF; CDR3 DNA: TGCAGTGCTAGAGATCTACTCAGATACAATGAGCAGTTCTTC
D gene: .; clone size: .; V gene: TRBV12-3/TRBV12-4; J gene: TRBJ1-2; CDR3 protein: CASRRGLQAYGYTF; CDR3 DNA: TGTGCCAGCCGACGGGGGCTGCAGGCCTATGGCTACACCTTC
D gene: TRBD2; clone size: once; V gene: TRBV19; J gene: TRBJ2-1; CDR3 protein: CASSPGLGGNNEQFF; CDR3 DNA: TGTGCCAGTAGTCCGGGACTAGGGGGGAACAATGAGCAGTTCTTC
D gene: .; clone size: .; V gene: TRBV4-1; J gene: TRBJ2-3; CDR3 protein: CASSSPRDTQYF; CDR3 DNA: TGCGCCAGCAGCTCCCCTAGAGATACGCAGTATTTT
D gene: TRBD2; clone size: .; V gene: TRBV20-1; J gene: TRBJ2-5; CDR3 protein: CSAVVASGEETQYF; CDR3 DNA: TGCAGTGCTGTTGTGGCTAGCGGGGAAGAGACCCAGTACTTC
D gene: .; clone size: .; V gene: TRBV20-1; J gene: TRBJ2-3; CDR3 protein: CSASGATSTDTQYF; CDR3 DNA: TGCAGTGCTAGCGGGGCCACTAGCACAGATACGCAGTATTTT
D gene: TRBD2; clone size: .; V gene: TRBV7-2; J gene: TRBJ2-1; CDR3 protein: CASSLALAGGYNEQFF; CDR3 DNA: TGTGCCAGCAGCTTAGCCCTAGCGGGGGGATACAATGAGCAGTTCTTC